Listed below are T cell receptor beta chains from one sample, sequenced in a study of CD8 T cells in ankylosing spondylitis. MiXCR, run by TCRdb on the 5' RACE reads, gives a single entry per CDR3 protein. The data hold roughly 440,000 distinct CDR3 sequences, with roughly a sixth observed a single time. Specimen: blood, either unsorted or a sorted T cell fraction (not recorded which). Source of these receptors: a male donor with ankylosing spondylitis. Both conserved end residues are part of each CDR3. D genes are given only for firm matches. A row's size may be missing; if present it is once, few, many or a size class.

D gene,J gene,clone size,V gene,CDR3 protein,CDR3 DNA
NA,TRBJ1-5,NA,TRBV28,CASSWGGGGSPQHF,TGTGCCAGCTCTTGGGGCGGTGGGGGATCGCCCCAGCATTTT
TRBD2,TRBJ2-1,NA,TRBV7-9,CASSLGSGLAIHEQFF,TGTGCCAGCAGCTTAGGGTCAGGACTAGCGATCCATGAGCAGTTCTTC
NA,TRBJ1-1,NA,TRBV5-1,CASSSGTSNTEAFF,TGCGCCAGCAGCTCGGGGACATCGAACACTGAAGCTTTCTTT
TRBD1,TRBJ1-6,few,TRBV7-9,CASSSRQTGSNSPLHF,TGTGCCAGCAGCTCTCGCCAGACAGGGAGCAATTCACCCCTCCACTTT
NA,TRBJ2-5,NA,TRBV5-5,CASSLYGKKETQYF,TGTGCCAGCAGCTTGTACGGGAAGAAAGAGACCCAGTACTTC
NA,TRBJ2-4,few,TRBV12-3/TRBV12-4,CASRSGGRNIQYF,TGTGCCAGCAGGAGTGGCGGTCGAAACATTCAGTACTTC
NA,TRBJ1-1,many,TRBV5-1,CASSSRNVNTEAFF,TGCGCCAGCAGCTCGAGAAACGTGAACACTGAAGCTTTCTTT
NA,TRBJ2-2,NA,TRBV7-9,CASSPTRAGELFFF,NA
TRBD2,TRBJ2-1,few,TRBV4-2,CASSQTGGVEQFF,TGTGCCAGCAGCCAAACCGGGGGGGTTGAGCAGTTCTTC
TRBD2,TRBJ2-7,once,TRBV24-1,CATSEPSGYEQYF,TGTGCCACCAGTGAGCCTAGCGGGTACGAGCAGTACTTC
NA,TRBJ2-7,few,TRBV6-2/TRBV6-3,CASTPQGLVSYEQYF,TGTGCCAGCACCCCCCAGGGTCTGGTCTCCTACGAGCAGTACTTC
NA,TRBJ1-6,NA,TRBV2,CASSVAGNSPLHF,TGTGCCAGCAGTGTGGCAGGGAATTCACCCCTCCACTTT
NA,TRBJ2-7,NA,TRBV5-4,CASSPWEQYF,TGTGCCAGCAGCCCCTGGGAGCAGTACTTC
TRBD1,TRBJ2-1,NA,TRBV3-1,CASSPGQGNFNEQFF,TGTGCCAGCAGTCCGGGACAGGGTAATTTCAATGAGCAGTTCTTC
TRBD2,TRBJ2-7,NA,TRBV5-1,CASSLGGGAREQYF,TGCGCCAGCAGCTTAGGCGGGGGGGCAAGGGAGCAGTACTTC
NA,TRBJ2-7,few,TRBV7-8,CASSLGQHYEQYF,TGTGCCAGCAGCTTAGGGCAGCACTACGAGCAGTACTTC
NA,TRBJ1-1,NA,TRBV6-6,CASTPDGNTEAFF,TGTGCCAGCACCCCGGACGGGAACACTGAAGCTTTCTTT
NA,TRBJ2-5,many,TRBV5-1,CASSLLQGERGTQYF,TGCGCCAGCAGCTTGCTACAGGGAGAACGGGGGACCCAGTACTTC
NA,TRBJ1-4,NA,TRBV12-3/TRBV12-4,CASSRQYNEKLFF,TGTGCCAGCAGCCGCCAGTATAATGAAAAACTGTTTTTT
TRBD1,TRBJ1-2,NA,TRBV7-6,CASSCTPRGQGVYGYTF,TGTGCCAGCAGCTGTACTCCCAGGGGGCAAGGGGTCTATGGCTACACCTTC
NA,TRBJ2-7,few,TRBV7-2,CASSSTGLEQYF,TGTGCCAGCAGCTCCACAGGGTTGGAGCAGTACTTC
NA,TRBJ2-5,NA,TRBV7-9,CASSLRAGRGLTETQYF,TGTGCCAGCAGCTTAAGGGCGGGTCGGGGTCTAACCGAGACCCAGTACTTC
TRBD2,TRBJ2-1,many,TRBV10-3,CAISEKASGSGEQFF,TGTGCCATCAGTGAGAAGGCTAGCGGGAGTGGTGAGCAGTTCTTC
TRBD1,TRBJ1-5,few,TRBV29-1,CSVARGQGDQPQHF,TGCAGCGTTGCAAGAGGACAGGGGGATCAGCCCCAGCATTTT
TRBD1,TRBJ1-1,NA,TRBV7-9,CASSPKPDRGREAFF,TGTGCCAGCAGCCCCAAGCCCGACAGGGGGAGAGAAGCTTTCTTT
NA,TRBJ2-2,few,TRBV5-1,CASSLTIVNTGELFF,TGCGCCAGCAGCTTAACCATCGTGAACACCGGGGAGCTGTTTTTT
NA,TRBJ1-1,few,TRBV5-8,CASSRGGSTEAFF,TGTGCCAGCAGCCGGGGGGGGTCCACTGAAGCTTTCTTT
NA,TRBJ2-3,NA,TRBV2,CASSEGYVTDTQYF,TGTGCCAGCAGTGAAGGCTATGTCACAGATACGCAGTATTTT
NA,TRBJ2-4,few,TRBV20-1,CSVLDGGAGTNIQYF,TGCAGTGTCCTAGATGGCGGGGCGGGTACGAACATTCAGTACTTC
TRBD1,TRBJ1-4,NA,TRBV10-3,CAIRPGQGDEKLFF,TGTGCCATCAGGCCCGGACAGGGCGATGAAAAACTGTTTTTT
TRBD1,TRBJ1-6,few,TRBV6-1,CASTITGQGVGGSPLHF,TGTGCCAGCACCATTACAGGACAGGGGGTCGGGGGATCACCCCTCCACTTT
TRBD1,TRBJ1-5,few,TRBV12-3/TRBV12-4,CASSLYLAGGGQPQHF,TGTGCCAGCAGTTTGTATCTCGCAGGGGGGGGTCAGCCCCAGCATTTT
NA,TRBJ1-2,NA,TRBV20-1,CSARGQGSGYTF,TGCAGTGCTAGAGGGCAGGGTAGTGGCTACACCTTC
TRBD2,TRBJ2-1,NA,TRBV19,CASSIPSGRALEQFF,TGTGCCAGTAGTATCCCTAGCGGGAGGGCTCTTGAGCAGTTCTTC
NA,TRBJ2-1,few,TRBV20-1,CSARDPREPNNEQFF,TGCAGTGCTAGAGATCCCAGGGAACCGAACAATGAGCAGTTCTTC
NA,TRBJ1-2,NA,TRBV15,CATSRGQGLGVGF,TGTGCCACCAGCAGAGGACAAGGTTTGGGTGTGGGCTTC
TRBD1,TRBJ1-3,NA,TRBV27,CASSRTGGIRTGNTIYF,TGTGCCAGCAGTCGGACAGGGGGAATCAGGACGGGAAACACCATATATTTT
NA,TRBJ1-4,once,TRBV3-1,CASSPGQLDNEKLFF,TGTGCCAGCAGCCCTGGACAGCTCGATAATGAAAAACTGTTTTTT
TRBD2,TRBJ2-1,few,TRBV6-1,CASNPTSGGAGEQFF,TGTGCCAGCAATCCCACTAGCGGGGGGGCCGGTGAGCAGTTCTTC
NA,TRBJ1-5,few,TRBV19,CASSFDRDNQPQHF,TGTGCCAGTAGTTTCGACAGAGACAATCAGCCCCAGCATTTT
NA,TRBJ2-3,few,TRBV28,CASSLGIYSSTDTQYF,TGTGCCAGCAGTTTAGGGATCTACTCTAGCACAGATACGCAGTATTTT
TRBD1,TRBJ1-6,few,TRBV20-1,CSADGQGNISPLHF,TGCAGTGCCGACGGACAGGGTAACATTTCACCCCTCCACTTT
NA,TRBJ2-2,NA,TRBV20-1,CSARRQMNTGELFF,TGCAGTGCTAGACGCCAGATGAACACCGGGGAGCTGTTTTTT
NA,TRBJ2-2,many,TRBV10-1,CASSLRNTGELFF,TGCGCCAGCAGCCTCAGGAACACCGGGGAGCTGTTTTTT
NA,TRBJ1-1,few,TRBV9,CASSLIPTGGTEAFF,TGTGCCAGCAGCCTCATCCCCACTGGTGGCACTGAAGCTTTCTTT
NA,TRBJ2-1,many,TRBV12-3/TRBV12-4,CASSFGADWGEQFF,TGTGCCAGCAGTTTCGGAGCGGATTGGGGTGAGCAGTTCTTC
NA,TRBJ1-4,many,TRBV28,CASSFGATNEKLFF,TGTGCCAGCAGTTTTGGTGCAACTAATGAAAAACTGTTTTTT
NA,TRBJ1-1,once,TRBV6-1,CASSEGAFF,TGTGCCAGCAGTGAGGGGGCTTTCTTT